This is a list of T cell receptor beta chains from one sample in a study of Tregs in tolerant kidney transplant recipients. Sequencing was performed with immunoSEQ multiplex PCR; in TCRdb, only in-frame clones are kept and a portion is missing. This repertoire shows approximately 66,000 clones, approximately 85% found once; its top ten account for 2.1%. Sample: Tregs from blood, taken before the transplant. The receptors stem from a human donor who received a combined kidney and bone marrow transplant. The CDR3 runs from the conserved cysteine through the conserved F or W. A D gene is named only where the DNA matches it firmly. For some rows the clone size is stated as once, few or many, or as a class when expanded; others skip it.

abundance	j_gene	d_gene	v_gene	CDR3nt	CDR3aa
NA	TRBJ2-1	TRBD2	TRBV4-1	TGCGCCAGCAGCTGGGCCGGGGGGGGCCCCCACAATGAGCAGTTCTTC	CASSWAGGGPHNEQFF
NA	TRBJ1-1	NA	TRBV11-2	TGTGCCAGCACCCTTGGGGTACGCATGAACACTGAAGCTTTCTTT	CASTLGVRMNTEAFF
NA	TRBJ2-5	TRBD2	TRBV28	TGTGCCAGCAGTCCCCGGACTAGATCCGAGACCCAGTACTTC	CASSPRTRSETQYF
NA	TRBJ1-1	NA	TRBV11-2	TGTGCCAGCAGACCGGGCCTTCACGGGAGCACTGAAGCTTTCTTT	CASRPGLHGSTEAFF
once	TRBJ1-1	NA	TRBV7-2	TGTGCCAGCAGCTTAAGGAGGGGCTTGAACACTGAAGCTTTCTTT	CASSLRRGLNTEAFF
NA	TRBJ1-1	TRBD1	TRBV11-2	TGTGCCAGCAGCCGCGACAGGGGGTGGACTGAAGCTTTCTTT	CASSRDRGWTEAFF
NA	TRBJ2-5	NA	TRBV28	TGTGCCAGCAGTTTGTACTCTATCCAAGAGACCCAGTACTTC	CASSLYSIQETQYF
NA	TRBJ2-2	NA	TRBV28	TGTGCCAGCAGTCTACAGGGTACGGCCACCGGGGAGCTGTTTTTT	CASSLQGTATGELFF
NA	TRBJ2-6	NA	TRBV19	TGTGCCAGTAGTCATGGGCAGGGTGGAGACTCTGGGGCCAACGTCCTGACTTTC	CASSHGQGGDSGANVLTF
NA	TRBJ2-5	TRBD1	TRBV5-4	TGTGCCAGCGGGACAGGGGATTGGGAGACCCAGTACTTC	CASGTGDWETQYF